This T cell receptor (beta chain) is from a study of shared T cell receptors in the human thymus. Assay: immunoSEQ multiplex PCR; the TCRdb copy retains only in-frame clones and omits some. The sample yields just under 550,000 clones, around 78% seen once. Trimming took 4 bases from V and 7 from J; bases not matched to a gene: 7. The CDR3 covers 15 residues. CDR1 MDHEN and CDR2 SYDVKM come from the germline V gene. This sample also belongs to another study, concerning human thymus T cells.

The J gene is TRBJ2-2, the V gene TRBV28; 9 bases fit TRBD2. Sequencing was performed on thymocytes. This clonotype was sampled from a boy in the first two years of life with a congenital heart defect. The CDR3 protein is CASSSPGGGGGELFF. The CDR3 DNA is TGTGCCAGCAGTTCCCCCGGCGGGGGGGGCGGGGAGCTGTTTTTT.